Listed below are T cell receptor beta chains from one sample, sequenced in a study of spatial heterogeneity in lung cancer. Each CDR3 protein is one row after TCRdb ran MiXCR on the 5' RACE reads. Found here are 6,600 or so distinct CDR3 sequences, about 11% of them singletons; the top ten hold over 9.5%. Here the sequenced sample was lung tumor tissue, taken at surgery. These receptors were obtained from a female donor with early-stage non-small cell lung cancer. Both conserved end residues are part of each CDR3. D genes are given only for firm matches. Clone size, where shown, is once, few, many, or a class for clones that have expanded.

v_gene	d_gene	j_gene	abundance	CDR3aa	CDR3nt
TRBV18	-	TRBJ1-6	-	CASSPTRDRYNSPLHF	TGTGCCAGCTCACCAACCCGAGACAGATATAATTCACCCCTCCACTTT
TRBV12-3/TRBV12-4	-	TRBJ1-1	many	CASSSRVTEAFF	TGTGCCAGCAGTAGCAGGGTGACTGAAGCTTTCTTT
TRBV12-5	-	TRBJ1-5	medium-sized	CASGLVFTARSGSNQPQHF	TGTGCTAGTGGTTTGGTATTTACTGCGCGATCTGGGAGCAATCAGCCCCAGCATTTT
TRBV7-9	-	TRBJ2-5	-	CASSLVQLQETQYF	TGTGCCAGCAGCTTAGTCCAGCTTCAAGAGACCCAGTACTTC
TRBV28	-	TRBJ1-2	-	CASLQGPGYTF	TGTGCCAGTCTCCAGGGGCCTGGCTACACCTTC
TRBV7-8	-	TRBJ2-5	-	CASSLDLVSKTQYF	TGTGCCAGCAGCTTAGACCTAGTTAGTAAGACCCAGTACTTC
TRBV10-1	-	TRBJ2-3	-	CASSDSPSQAQYF	TGCGCCAGCAGTGATTCCCCTAGCCAGGCGCAGTATTTT
TRBV7-9	-	TRBJ2-7	medium-sized	CAIEPRSGPGRAYEQYF	TGTGCCATCGAACCCCGGTCAGGGCCAGGTAGGGCCTACGAGCAGTACTTC
TRBV5-1	-	TRBJ2-7	few	CASSETGLKSYEQYF	TGCGCCAGCAGCGAGACTGGCCTTAAATCCTACGAGCAGTACTTC
TRBV6-5	-	TRBJ1-2	few	CASSYGFNYGYTF	TGTGCCAGCAGTTACGGGTTCAACTATGGCTACACCTTC
TRBV20-1	TRBD2	TRBJ2-5	few	CSATGRGGKTQYF	TGCAGTGCCACCGGACGGGGGGGGAAGACCCAGTACTTC
TRBV7-6	-	TRBJ2-5	medium-sized	CASRPSVQQQETQYF	TGTGCCAGCAGGCCTAGTGTACAGCAACAAGAGACCCAGTACTTC
TRBV28	-	TRBJ1-6	many	CASSPVEGYNSPLHF	TGTGCCAGCAGTCCTGTTGAGGGGTATAATTCACCCCTCCACTTT
TRBV7-3	-	TRBJ2-3	few	CASSSSRDTGRDTQYF	TGTGCCAGCAGCTCAAGCCGGGACACCGGAAGAGATACGCAGTATTTT
TRBV5-6	-	TRBJ1-2	few	CASSLQGYGYTF	TGTGCCAGCAGCTTACAGGGCTATGGCTACACCTTC
TRBV24-1	-	TRBJ2-3	medium-sized	CATSDLNEDSTDTQYF	TGTGCCACCAGTGATTTAAATGAGGACAGCACAGATACGCAGTATTTT
TRBV21-1	-	TRBJ2-7	many	CASSNPPTYEQYF	TGTGCCAGCAGCAATCCCCCGACCTACGAGCAGTACTTC
TRBV7-6	-	TRBJ2-3	few	CASSSLPTDTQYF	TGTGCCAGCAGCTCCCTGCCCACAGATACGCAGTATTTT
TRBV11-3	-	TRBJ1-3	-	CASSSRSGRYSGNTIYF	TGTGCCAGCAGCTCCAGGTCCGGACGGTACTCTGGAAACACCATATATTTT
TRBV28	-	TRBJ2-5	medium-sized	CASRYSRETQYF	TGTGCCAGCAGATACTCGAGGGAGACCCAGTACTTC
TRBV5-1	-	TRBJ2-7	few	CASSLGGPRGEQYF	TGCGCCAGCAGCTTGGGAGGACCCCGGGGCGAGCAGTACTTC
TRBV20-1	-	TRBJ2-2	medium-sized	CSASLPGATGELFF	TGCAGTGCTAGCCTTCCGGGAGCCACCGGGGAGCTGTTTTTT
TRBV18	-	TRBJ2-5	medium-sized	CASSRQETQYF	TGTGCCAGCTCACGCCAAGAGACCCAGTACTTC
TRBV7-8	TRBD1	TRBJ2-5	medium-sized	CASSRTGQRETQYF	TGTGCCAGCAGCCGGACAGGGCAGAGAGAGACCCAGTACTTC
TRBV5-5	-	TRBJ1-2	-	CASSLIQVYGYTF	TGTGCCAGCAGCTTAATTCAGGTCTATGGCTACACCTTC
TRBV28	-	TRBJ2-2	-	CASSLFGTPNTGELFF	TGTGCCAGCAGTTTATTTGGGACACCGAACACCGGGGAGCTGTTTTTT
TRBV6-5	-	TRBJ2-6	-	CASTIGRSSSGANVLTF	TGTGCCAGCACCATCGGACGGAGTAGCTCTGGGGCCAACGTCCTGACTTTC
TRBV21-1	-	TRBJ2-4	few	CASSKANGTGPPLAKNIQYF	TGTGCCAGCAGCAAAGCCAACGGGACAGGCCCTCCGCTAGCCAAAAACATTCAGTACTTC
TRBV7-2	-	TRBJ2-2	few	CASSPRDIYTGELFF	TGTGCCAGCAGTCCCCGGGACATATACACCGGGGAGCTGTTTTTT
TRBV27	-	TRBJ2-2	few	CASSHTGELFF	TGTGCCAGCAGTCACACCGGGGAGCTGTTTTTT
TRBV2	-	TRBJ2-1	-	CASQGPHNEQFF	TGTGCCAGCCAGGGGCCCCACAATGAGCAGTTCTTC
TRBV18	TRBD2	TRBJ2-2	few	CASSMTSGENTGELFF	TGTGCCAGCTCCATGACTAGCGGGGAAAACACCGGGGAGCTGTTTTTT
TRBV5-1	-	TRBJ1-5	medium-sized	CASRTTLNQPQHF	TGCGCCAGCAGGACGACACTCAATCAGCCCCAGCATTTT
TRBV19	TRBD2	TRBJ2-1	-	CASTPTSGGQNEQFF	TGTGCCAGTACCCCGACTAGCGGGGGTCAGAATGAGCAGTTCTTC
TRBV7-2	TRBD2	TRBJ2-5	few	CASSKLAGGRETQYF	TGTGCCAGCAGCAAACTAGCGGGGGGAAGGGAGACCCAGTACTTC